This T cell receptor beta chain was identified during a study of blood T cell repertoires in COVID-19. Overall study context: The United States, Italy and Spain provided the acute and convalescent COVID-19 samples.

The CDR3 length is 14 residues. Per the germline V gene, CDR1 is SGHRS and CDR2 is YFSETQ. Trimming stripped 5 bases from V and 2 bases from J, with 13 bases between. Sequenced by immunoSEQ multiplex PCR; TCRdb stores in-frame clones only, minus some. The sample comprises 280,000 or so clones, about 87% of which are singletons, and approximately 6.6% rests with the top ten. The TCR originated in a woman aged 25 to 39 who had recovered from COVID-19. The chain has TRBV5-1 and TRBJ1-1; D gene unclear. Sequenced material: peripheral blood. This CDR3 reads CASRVGSINTEAFF. CDR3 coding DNA: TGCGCCAGCAGGGTGGGTAGCATAAACACTGAAGCTTTCTTT.